These 26 T cell receptor beta chains originate from one sample sequenced in a study of blood T cell repertoires in COVID-19. Data came from immunoSEQ multiplex PCR; TCRdb stores just in-frame clones and leaves some out. Of about 87,000 clones in the sample, around 86% were seen once. Source material: peripheral blood. Receptors originate from a man aged 35-49 years with acute or convalescent COVID-19.

The chain couples TRBV4-3 to TRBJ2-1, with a tentative D call TRBD1 (6 bases). The CDR3 sequence is 15 residues long. V was shortened by 1 base and J by 7 bases, with 14 bases between the two germline ends. Germline V CDR1 and CDR2: LGHNA, YSLEER. The CDR3 loop reads CASSQVRGLSNEQFF. CDR3 bases: TGCGCCAGCAGCCAAGTCAGGGGCTTATCAAATGAGCAGTTCTTC.

The V call is TRBV7-2, the J call TRBJ2-5; no clear D gene. V gave up 3 bases and J gave up 1 base, with 12 bases separating them. CDR3 length: 15 amino acids. CDR1 is SGHTA, CDR2 FQGNSA, per germline. DNA for the CDR3: TGTGCCAGCAGCTTTCAGAGGCGAACCCAAGAGACCCAGTACTTC. The encoded protein is CASSFQRRTQETQYF.

The V call is TRBV2, the J call TRBJ2-7, with D possibly being TRBD2 (5 bases). This CDR3 region has 14 residues. Trimming removed 2 bases from V and 2 bases from J, with 10 bases in between. Per the germline V gene, CDR1 is SNHLY and CDR2 is FYNNEI. CDR3 bases: TGTGCCAGCAGTGAAACGGAGGCTACCTACGAGCAGTACTTC. Translating gives CASSETEATYEQYF.

The chain employs TRBV10-3 and TRBJ2-7; 7 nucleotides agree with TRBD1. The CDR3 consists of 15 residues. Per the germline V gene, CDR1 is ENHRY and CDR2 is SYGVKD. J gave up 4 bases and V 3 bases, and 9 bases lay outside the gene matches. CDR3 residues: CAISESGTAVYEQYF. CDR3 DNA sequence: TGTGCCATCAGTGAATCCGGGACAGCGGTATACGAGCAGTACTTC.

The rearrangement uses TRBV19 and TRBJ1-1, with 8 bases matching TRBD1. Germline CDR1 LNHDA, CDR2 SQIVND (reference sequence). With V trimmed by 5 bases and J by 4 bases, 12 bases remained unmatched. There are 16 residues in the CDR3. The CDR3 coding sequence is TGTGCCAGTAGTCCAACACTCCAGGGGGCGAGCACTGAAGCTTTCTTT. Translation gives CASSPTLQGASTEAFF.

This clone occurred a few times. The chain uses TRBV5-5 and TRBJ1-6; unclear D gene. Trimming shortened V by 4 bases and J by 3 bases, and 11 bases separated the two germline ends. Germline V lookup: CDR1 SGHKS, CDR2 YYEKEE (reference sequence). The CDR3 length is 15 residues. The CDR3 protein is CASSPPGSYNSPLHF. For the CDR3, the DNA is TGTGCCAGCAGCCCCCCGGGGAGCTATAATTCACCCCTCCACTTT.

This clone was detected only a few times. The rearrangement links TRBV30 to TRBJ1-1; D ambiguous. With 6 bases removed from V and 3 bases from J, the gap between germline ends came to 14 bases. The germline gives CDR1 GTSNPN, CDR2 SVGIG (reference sequence). This CDR3 comprises 13 residues. The CDR3 sequence: CACRSEVDTEAFF. The CDR3 region has the DNA TGTGCCTGCCGTTCAGAGGTGGACACTGAAGCTTTCTTT.

This clone has more than one count but fewer than ten. This chain links TRBV20-1 with TRBJ1-1, with D tentatively TRBD1 (6 bases). The length of the CDR3 is 11 residues. CDR1 is DFQATT, CDR2 SNEGSKA, per germline (reference sequence). Trimming shortened V by 5 bases and J by 6 bases, and 10 bases separated the two germline ends. Here the CDR3 DNA reads TGCAGTGCTGACACAGGGTCTGAAGCTTTCTTT. Encoded protein: CSADTGSEAFF.

The genes are TRBV30 and TRBJ1-5; 7 bases match TRBD1. The trim removed 4 bases at V and 0 bases at J, leaving 6 bases unmatched. Germline assignment: CDR1 GTSNPN and CDR2 SVGIG (reference sequence). The CDR3 is made up of 15 amino acids. For the CDR3, the DNA is TGTGCCTGGAAAAGGGACAGCAATAGCAATCAGCCCCAGCATTTT. Residues: CAWKRDSNSNQPQHF.

The chain links TRBV15 to TRBJ2-5; D is unresolved. The CDR3 is made up of 13 amino acids. The V end was cut by 1 base, the J end by 5 bases, with 8 bases between. Germline V gives CDR1 LNHNV, CDR2 YYDKDF (reference sequence). CDR3 region: CATSRGATETQYF. DNA for the CDR3: TGTGCCACCAGCAGAGGGGCTACGGAGACCCAGTACTTC.

The chain joins TRBV19 to TRBJ2-7; TRBD2 matches at 8 bases. Looked up from germline, CDR1 is LNHDA and CDR2 is SQIVND (reference sequence). V lost 4 bases and J lost 6; bases outside the gene matches: 11. This CDR3 comprises 15 residues. The CDR3 DNA reads as TGTGCCAGTAGTAACCTCGGGGGGGCCAACCGCGAGCAGTACTTC. Translating gives CASSNLGGANREQYF.

The V gene is TRBV4-1, the J gene TRBJ2-7; 8 nucleotides agree with TRBD1. Losses at the gene ends were 5 bases for V and 2 bases for J; bases not matched to a gene: 5. From germline, CDR1 is MGHRA and CDR2 YSYEKL. The CDR3 sequence is 14 residues long. Here the CDR3 reads CASSTGTGAYEQYF. The CDR3 nucleotides are TGCGCCAGCAGCACCGGGACAGGCGCCTACGAGCAGTACTTC.

This clone is medium-sized in the sample. This chain uses TRBV9 with TRBJ2-7; D is possibly TRBD2 (5 bases). Trimming shortened V by 3 bases and J by 10 bases, and 17 bases separated the two germline ends. Germline V gene lookup returns CDR1 SGDLS and CDR2 YYNGEE. This CDR3 contains 13 residues. The CDR3 reads CASSDGRDPQQYF. DNA of the CDR3: TGTGCCAGCAGCGACGGACGGGATCCCCAACAGTACTTC.

V usage is TRBV6-1 and J usage is TRBJ1-2; D is perhaps TRBD1 (6 bases). This CDR3 has 14 residues. CDR1 MNHNS and CDR2 SASEGT come from the germline V gene. V was cut by 3 bases and J by 7 bases, with 15 bases left in between. The CDR3 is CASSDLARGSGYTF. The CDR3 bases are TGTGCCAGCAGTGATTTAGCCAGGGGATCTGGCTACACCTTC.

The rearrangement links TRBV7-9 to TRBJ1-1, with 10 bases that match TRBD1. The V segment lost 5 bases and the J segment 2 bases; nucleotides outside the gene matches: 8. CDR3 length equals 16 residues. CDR1 and CDR2 (germline): SEHNR, FQNEAQ (reference sequence). CDR3 DNA sequence: TGTGCCAGCAGCACCATCGGGACAGGGGATAACACTGAAGCTTTCTTT. Translation: CASSTIGTGDNTEAFF.

The chain carries TRBV19 and TRBJ2-5; tentative D call: TRBD2 (6 bases). Germline V CDR1 and CDR2: LNHDA, SQIVND (reference sequence). The CDR3 is made up of 13 amino acids. V lost 3 bases and J 4 bases, leaving 9 bases between the germline ends. CDR3 protein: CASSMGRGETQYF. CDR3 nucleotide sequence: TGTGCCAGTAGTATGGGGCGGGGAGAGACCCAGTACTTC.

This clone has just one count. This CDR3 is CASRAGPNTEAFF. CDR3 bases: TGTGCCAGTAGGGCAGGTCCTAACACTGAAGCTTTCTTT. V and J are TRBV19 and TRBJ1-1, with no clear D. V lost 6 bases to trimming and J lost 2 bases, with 10 bases between them. This CDR3 region has 13 residues. Per germline, CDR1 LNHDA and CDR2 SQIVND (reference sequence).

This chain connects TRBV7-3 to TRBJ2-5, with no clear D. The CDR3 has 13 residues. V lost 4 bases and J lost 3, with 9 bases in between. CDR1 and CDR2 from the germline V gene are SGHTA and FQGTGA. The CDR3 sequence: CASSSSWEETQYF. The CDR3 region has the DNA TGTGCCAGCAGCTCTAGTTGGGAAGAGACCCAGTACTTC.

This sequence joins TRBV29-1 and TRBJ2-5; 9 positions agree with TRBD1. Germline-derived CDR1 and CDR2 are SQVTM and ANQGSEA. Trimming cost V 5 bases and J 2 bases; bases outside gene matches: 12. The CDR3 has 16 residues. In DNA form, the CDR3 reads TGCAGCGTTTTATGGGAAAGGGACAGGGTACAAGAGACCCAGTACTTC. Translated, it gives CSVLWERDRVQETQYF. Complete variable domain (other parts from reference TRBV29-1 and TRBJ2-5): SAVISQKPSRDICQRGTSLTIQCQVDSQVTMMFWYRQQPGQSLTLIATANQGSEATYESGFVIDKFPISRPNLTFSTLTVSNMSPEDSSIYLCSVLWERDRVQETQYFGPGTRLLVL.

The chain joins TRBV5-1 to TRBJ2-1; tentative D call: TRBD1 (6 bases). The CDR3 extends over 16 amino acids. Trimming stripped 0 bases from V and 0 bases from J, with 10 bases between. Germline V CDR1 and CDR2: SGHRS, YFSETQ. The CDR3 is CASSLVGDTSYNEQFF. The CDR3 nucleotides are TGCGCCAGCAGCTTGGTTGGGGACACCTCCTACAATGAGCAGTTCTTC.

The genes are TRBV6-1 and TRBJ1-2; 7 bases are a match to TRBD1. From germline, CDR1 is MNHNS and CDR2 SASEGT. The junction had 5 bases not matched to a gene; V was cut back by 0 bases and J by 7 bases. This CDR3 has 14 residues. CDR3 amino acids: CASSEAPTGSGYTF. The CDR3 nucleotides are TGTGCCAGCAGTGAAGCTCCGACAGGGTCTGGCTACACCTTC.

V usage is TRBV30 and J usage is TRBJ1-3; D remains unclear. Trimming pared 1 base from V and 8 bases from J, leaving 9 bases between. CDR3 size: 12 residues. Germline-derived CDR1 and CDR2 are GTSNPN and SVGIG (reference sequence). The DNA for the CDR3 is TGTGCCTGGAGTGCGAAGGAGGACACCATATATTTT. Translated: CAWSAKEDTIYF. Together with reference TRBV30 and TRBJ1-3, the CDR3 gives the full variable domain: SQTIHQWPATLVQPVGSPLSLECTVEGTSNPNLYWYRQAAGRGLQLLFYSVGIGQISSEVPQNLSASRPQDRQFILSSKKLLLSDSGFYLCAWSAKEDTIYFGEGSWLTVV.

The chain joins TRBV4-1 to TRBJ2-5; 7 nucleotides agree with TRBD1. The J segment lost 5 bases and the V segment lost 2 bases, leaving 2 bases of the junction unmatched. Germline CDR1 reads MGHRA; CDR2 reads YSYEKL. This CDR3 contains 13 residues. The CDR3 nucleotides are TGCGCCAGCAGCCAAACAGGGGCGGAGACCCAGTACTTC. As protein: CASSQTGAETQYF.

The chain carries TRBV5-1 and TRBJ2-5; D perhaps matches TRBD1 (6 bases). The CDR3 consists of 13 residues. CDR1 is SGHRS and CDR2 is YFSETQ in the germline V gene. V lost 2 bases, J lost 5 bases, and 10 bases lay in between. In nucleotides, the CDR3 is TGCGCCAGCAGCTTACAGGGATCGGAGACCCAGTACTTC. Protein sequence: CASSLQGSETQYF.

The rearrangement joins TRBV7-6 to TRBJ2-2; 10 bases map to TRBD2. CDR3 length equals 17 residues. The junction had 7 bases not matched to a gene; V was cut back by 5 bases and J by 1 base. The germline gives CDR1 SGHVS, CDR2 FNYEAQ. This CDR3 reads CASSQSLAGGNTGELFF. CDR3 DNA sequence: TGTGCCAGCAGCCAATCCTTAGCGGGAGGGAACACCGGGGAGCTGTTTTTT.

V usage is TRBV7-2 and J usage is TRBJ2-5, with D perhaps TRBD2 (7 bases). The CDR3 sequence is 19 residues long. V lost 0 bases, J lost 2 bases, and 22 bases lay in between. Germline CDR1 reads SGHTA; CDR2 reads FQGNSA. CDR3 sequence reads: CASSLARRGRVRDQETQYF. The CDR3 DNA reads as TGTGCCAGCAGCTTAGCGCGTAGGGGGAGGGTGAGGGATCAAGAGACCCAGTACTTC.